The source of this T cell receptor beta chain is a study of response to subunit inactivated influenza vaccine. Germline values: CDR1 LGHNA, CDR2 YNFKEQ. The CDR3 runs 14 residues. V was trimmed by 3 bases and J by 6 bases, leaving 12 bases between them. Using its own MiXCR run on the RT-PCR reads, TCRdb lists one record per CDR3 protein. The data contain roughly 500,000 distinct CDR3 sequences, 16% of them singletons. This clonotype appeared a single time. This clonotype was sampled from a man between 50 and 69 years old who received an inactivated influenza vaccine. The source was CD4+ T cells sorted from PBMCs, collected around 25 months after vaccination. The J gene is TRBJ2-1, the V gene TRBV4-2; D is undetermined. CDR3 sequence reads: CASSHRSLGNEQFF. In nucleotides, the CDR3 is TGTGCCAGCAGCCACCGAAGCCTGGGCAATGAGCAGTTCTTC.